These 19 T cell receptor beta chains originate from one sample sequenced in a study of T cells in Graves' hyperthyroidism and ophthalmopathy. The source material, RNA transcripts, was used to amplify TCR beta CDR3 regions. First-round RT-PCR with HTBI primers amplified the TCR CDR3 region. TCRdb redid the calling of the multiplex PCR reads with MiXCR, one entry per CDR3 protein. The sample yields 500,000 or so distinct CDR3 sequences, roughly 15% seen once. The sample consisted of blood. These receptors originate from a woman in her late teens or twenties with Graves' ophthalmopathy.

V usage is TRBV7-3 and J usage is TRBJ2-7, with 8 bases lining up with TRBD1. The ends lost 6 bases at V and 6 bases at J; junction bases unmatched: 13. Germline CDR1 SGHTA, CDR2 FQGTGA. This CDR3 region has 15 residues. The CDR3 region is CASSPFGQGPREQYF. In nucleotides, the CDR3 is TGTGCCAGCAGTCCTTTTGGACAGGGTCCTCGCGAGCAGTACTTC.

This sequence joins TRBV12-5 and TRBJ2-1; 8 bases agree with TRBD2. This CDR3 region has 15 residues. After removal of 6 bases from V and 4 bases from J, the junction contained 8 bases not matched to a gene. The germline CDR1 and CDR2 sequences are LGHNT and FRNRAP. The CDR3 coding sequence is TGTGCTAGTGGGGTCGGTACTAGCGGATACAATGAGCAGTTCTTC. Translating it yields CASGVGTSGYNEQFF.

This clonotype was detected only a few times. This sequence joins TRBV6-1 and TRBJ2-4; either TRBD1 or TRBD2 may supply D (5 bases each). There are 15 residues in the CDR3. The V and J ends lost 6 bases and 1 base respectively, with 13 bases between them. CDR1 and CDR2 from the germline V gene are MNHNS and SASEGT. The CDR3 DNA follows: TGTGCCAGCAGCGGGGCCGGGGCGGCCAAAAACATTCAGTACTTC. This encodes CASSGAGAAKNIQYF.

J is TRBJ1-3 and V is TRBV3-1, with no clear D. The ends were cut back, 3 bases at V and 0 bases at J, with 15 bases in the middle. The CDR3 runs to 17 residues. Germline V gives CDR1 LGHDT, CDR2 YNNKEL (reference sequence). As DNA, the CDR3 is TGTGCCAGCAGCCAGTATATCGTGTCTTCCTCTGGAAACACCATATATTTT. Translated: CASSQYIVSSSGNTIYF.

This sequence joins TRBV29-1 and TRBJ1-1, with TRBD1 as a possible D gene (6 bases). V was clipped by 4 bases and J by 8 bases, with 20 bases between them. The CDR3 runs 14 residues. The germline V gene has CDR1 SQVTM and CDR2 ANQGSEA. The CDR3 region has the DNA TGCAGCGTTGGAGGATACAGGGAAGGAACCGAAGCTTTCTTT. This translates into CSVGGYREGTEAFF.

This clonotype showed up many times. The CDR3 is CASSSQIRLAGDGDEQYF. The DNA for the CDR3 is TGTGCCAGCAGCTCTCAAATTCGACTAGCGGGAGACGGCGACGAGCAGTACTTC. V usage is TRBV7-9 and J usage is TRBJ2-7; 12 bases line up with TRBD2. The V gene end was trimmed by 4 bases and the J gene end by 5 bases; junction bases not matched to a gene: 15. CDR1 and CDR2 (germline): SEHNR, FQNEAQ (reference sequence). The CDR3 runs to 18 residues.

This clonotype was found a few times. This chain links TRBV12-3 or TRBV12-4 with TRBJ1-1; D is unclear. The CDR3 has 16 amino acids. V lost 3 bases and J 1 base, leaving 15 bases between the germline ends. For the CDR3, the DNA is TGTGCCAGCAGTTTCGGCCCCGTGGAGGGGAACACTGAAGCTTTCTTT. The encoded protein is CASSFGPVEGNTEAFF.

This clonotype was detected ten times or more. The chain couples TRBV3-1 to TRBJ2-3, with 7 bases identical to TRBD2. The germline gives CDR1 LGHDT, CDR2 YNNKEL (reference sequence). V shed 5 bases and J 0 bases; nucleotides not matched to a gene: 5. The CDR3 sequence is 15 residues long. In DNA, the CDR3 is TGTGCCAGCAGCGTGGGACTAAAGAGCACAGATACGCAGTATTTT. Its translation: CASSVGLKSTDTQYF.

This chain links TRBV6-1 with TRBJ1-1; D unclear. Germline lookup yields CDR1 MNHNS and CDR2 SASEGT. This CDR3 spans 12 amino acids. V lost 7 bases, J lost 1 base, and 7 bases lay in between. The CDR3 is CASTLKNTEAFF. Written as DNA, the CDR3 is TGTGCCAGCACCTTAAAGAACACTGAAGCTTTCTTT.

This clonotype was counted many times. V usage is TRBV28 and J usage is TRBJ1-5; the D gene is possibly TRBD1 (6 bases). V lost 3 bases to trimming and J lost 7 bases, with 16 bases between them. The CDR3 runs 15 residues. Germline V gene data show CDR1 as MDHEN and CDR2 as SYDVKM. In nucleotides, the CDR3 is TGTGCCAGCAGTTTCCCAGGGGACGGTCGCCAGCCCCAGCATTTT. This encodes CASSFPGDGRQPQHF.

There are a few counts of this clonotype. The rearrangement uses TRBV3-1 and TRBJ1-4; 12 bases fit TRBD1. Trimming took 4 bases from V and 0 from J; bases not matched to a gene: 15. The CDR3 spans 21 residues. The germline gives CDR1 LGHDT, CDR2 YNNKEL (reference sequence). DNA for the CDR3: TGTGCCAGCAGCCCGTTGCCGGGACAGGGGGCGACCCGTGCAACTAATGAAAAACTGTTTTTT. Its protein product is CASSPLPGQGATRATNEKLFF.

This clonotype was picked up many times. This sequence joins TRBV30 and TRBJ2-3, with 10 positions matching TRBD2. CDR3 length: 17 residues. CDR1 and CDR2 (germline): GTSNPN, SVGIG (reference sequence). Trimming cost V 2 bases and J 1 base; bases outside gene matches: 9. The CDR3 loop reads CAWSKVAGGRRTDTQYF. CDR3 DNA: TGTGCCTGGAGTAAGGTAGCGGGAGGCCGTCGCACAGATACGCAGTATTTT.

The chain carries TRBV10-3 and TRBJ2-1; 8 bases agree with TRBD2. Trimming took 3 bases from V and 6 from J; bases not matched to a gene: 10. Germline V gives CDR1 ENHRY, CDR2 SYGVKD. This CDR3 contains 16 residues. The DNA of the CDR3 is TGTGCCATCAGTGAATTAGGGGCTAGCGGGTTCAATGAGCAGTTCTTC. Its translation is CAISELGASGFNEQFF.

This clonotype was observed many times. The V gene is TRBV30, the J gene TRBJ2-7, with 12 positions matching TRBD1. The CDR3 runs 14 residues. Germline V gene sequence: CDR1 GTSNPN, CDR2 SVGIG (reference sequence). V trimming: 3 bases; J trimming: 5 bases; junction bases outside the gene matches: 5. DNA for the CDR3: TGTGCCTGGAGGGGGGGGACAGGGGGCCACGAGCAGTACTTC. Translation: CAWRGGTGGHEQYF. Based on the CDR3 plus reference TRBV30 and TRBJ2-7, the full variable domain is SQTIHQWPATLVQPVGSPLSLECTVEGTSNPNLYWYRQAAGRGLQLLFYSVGIGQISSEVPQNLSASRPQDRQFILSSKKLLLSDSGFYLCAWRGGTGGHEQYFGPGTRLTVT.

This clonotype came up a few times. CDR3 in DNA: TGTGCCAGCAGCAAAAGGGGAGACAATGAGCAGTTCTTC. Translating gives CASSKRGDNEQFF. The chain joins TRBV13 to TRBJ2-1, with D perhaps being TRBD1 or TRBD2 (5 bases each). The germline gives CDR1 PRHDT, CDR2 FYEKMQ (reference sequence). This CDR3 region has 13 residues. V shed 5 bases and J shed 5 bases, with 10 bases lying between them.

This clonotype has a count of ten or more. The chain uses TRBV20-1 and TRBJ2-7; D is possibly TRBD1 (5 bases). V was clipped by 1 base and J by 0 bases, with 10 bases between them. The germline V gene has CDR1 DFQATT and CDR2 SNEGSKA (reference sequence). The length of the CDR3 is 14 residues. CDR3 DNA: TGCAGTGCTAGAGGGGGCCTCAGCTCCTACGAGCAGTACTTC. Protein sequence: CSARGGLSSYEQYF.

The CDR3: CASSLATGAVADTQYF. The CDR3 DNA follows: TGTGCCAGCAGCTTAGCGACGGGGGCGGTGGCAGATACGCAGTATTTT. The rearrangement joins TRBV7-9 to TRBJ2-3; D tentatively fits TRBD1 or TRBD2 (6 bases each). The CDR3 length is 16 residues. Germline V lookup: CDR1 SEHNR, CDR2 FQNEAQ (reference sequence). The germline V and J ends were trimmed by 0 bases and 4 bases, with 14 bases remaining between them.

This clonotype appeared a few times. The J gene is TRBJ1-1, the V gene TRBV9; the D gene is possibly TRBD1 (6 bases). CDR1 SGDLS and CDR2 YYNGEE come from the germline V gene. The CDR3 is 14 amino acids. V shed 4 bases and J shed 7 bases, with 17 bases lying between them. The CDR3 sequence: CASSLRGEGVEAFF. The CDR3 DNA follows: TGTGCCAGCAGCTTAAGGGGGGAAGGCGTTGAAGCTTTCTTT.

This sequence joins TRBV9 and TRBJ2-3; tentatively, D is TRBD1 (6 bases). Trimming took 4 bases from V and 1 from J, leaving 13 bases between them. CDR1 is SGDLS, CDR2 YYNGEE, per germline. The CDR3 sequence is 15 residues long. CDR3 bases: TGTGCCAGCAGCCCAGGGGTCGGGGGCACAGATACGCAGTATTTT. Amino acids: CASSPGVGGTDTQYF.